In its sample, the clone carrying this TCR beta chain was seen a few times. Its antigen is not identified. The CDR3 has 16 residues. V lost 0 bases to trimming and J lost 1 base; unmatched junction nucleotides: 5. Germline CDR1 is LGHDT and CDR2 is YNNKEL (reference sequence). Combining a sample-barcoded 5' primer with a J-beta primer mix, a second PCR ran for 7 to 11 cycles. Carrying 12 random nucleotides, a template-switch adaptor labeled each individual cDNA molecule. TCRdb processed the 5' RACE reads anew with MiXCR; each CDR3 protein has one entry. The sample has 550,000 to 750,000 distinct CDR3 sequences, around a fifth seen once; the top ten hold roughly 3.6%. This entry comes from a study of blood T cells in healthy people across ages. Findings of the study overall: It was not known whether donors were CMV positive (a possible confounder of expanded clonotype changes).

This chain connects TRBV3-1 to TRBJ2-5; 7 nucleotides line up with TRBD1. Sequenced: blood. The TCR originated in a man aged 70-80 years in good health. The CDR3: CASSQEGTVIQETQYF. DNA of the CDR3: TGTGCCAGCAGCCAAGAAGGGACAGTAATCCAAGAGACCCAGTACTTC.